This T cell receptor (beta chain) stems from a study of cytomegalovirus exposure and HLA in healthy donors. In the study overall: The early release's HLA-typed donors yielded approximately 85 million unique TCRs.

The PCR employed 60 Vbeta primers together with 13 Jbeta primers. As originally analysed: Among the unique TCR beta chains that a later analysis counted, roughly 80 million in all, about 11 million were shared. Repertoires were generated with immunoSEQ multiplex PCR, while TCRdb's copy carries only in-frame clones and drops some. The DNA was the basis for D and trimming; V, J and clone size are from that table. The sample yields some 130,000 clones, over 70% seen once. Of note for this clone: Its cognate antigen is unknown.

Notes on the study in general: Apparent HLA restriction characterized most CMV-associated TCR beta chains in a later analysis. When analyzed later, a missense DCLRE1C variant was found to be linked to TCR beta V- and J-gene trimming.

The V gene lost 0 bases and the J gene lost 10 bases, with 14 bases spanning the gap. The CDR3 has 15 amino acids. Germline V CDR1 and CDR2: SGHDT, YYEEEE. Sequencing was carried out using PBMCs. The receptor's source is a man aged 25-45 years in good health and CMV-seronegative. The chain has TRBV5-6 and TRBJ1-6; possible D gene TRBD1, 5 bases. In DNA, the CDR3 is TGTGCCAGCAGCTTGGATGGGAGGAGGGGCTCACCCCTCCACTTT. Amino acids: CASSLDGRRGSPLHF.